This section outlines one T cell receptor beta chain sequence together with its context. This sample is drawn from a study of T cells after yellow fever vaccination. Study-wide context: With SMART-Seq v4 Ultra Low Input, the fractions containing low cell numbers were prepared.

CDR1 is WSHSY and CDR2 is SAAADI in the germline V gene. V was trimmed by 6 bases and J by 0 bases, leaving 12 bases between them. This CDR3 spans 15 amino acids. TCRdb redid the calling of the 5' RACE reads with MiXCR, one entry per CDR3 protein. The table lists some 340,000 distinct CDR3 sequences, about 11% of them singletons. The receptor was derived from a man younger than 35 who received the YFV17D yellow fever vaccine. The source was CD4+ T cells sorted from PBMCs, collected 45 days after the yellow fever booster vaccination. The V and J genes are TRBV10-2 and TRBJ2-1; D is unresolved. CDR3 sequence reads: CASRSGLSSYNEQFF. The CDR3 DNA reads TGCGCCAGCAGGTCGGGCTTGAGCTCCTACAATGAGCAGTTCTTC.